This T cell receptor (beta chain) was profiled in a study of T cells in Graves' hyperthyroidism and ophthalmopathy. Points from the study as a whole: Ophthalmopathy stood apart from stable hyperthyroidism in a 13 V-J model.

Germline V CDR1 and CDR2: SGHAT, FQNNGV. J lost 15 bases, V lost 5 bases, and 9 bases had no gene match. The CDR3 is 12 amino acids. Amplified regions were TCR beta CDR3 sequences from RNA transcripts. The primer set for the first-round RT-PCR of the TCR CDR3 was HTBI. In TCRdb, the multiplex PCR reads were re-called with MiXCR into one record per CDR3 protein. In the table there are 250,000 or so distinct CDR3 sequences, 15% of which are singletons. The patients, who ranged from 18 to 65 in age, presented with newly diagnosed hyperthyroidism lasting under 2 months. Exclusion criteria comprised uncontrolled infection, other autoimmune disease, pregnancy or lactation. Predating any ophthalmopathy symptoms, the blood sample was taken at first hyperthyroidism diagnosis. In its sample, this clonotype was seen once. Its target is not known.

V usage is TRBV11-2 and J usage is TRBJ1-4; 7 bases fit TRBD1. The material sequenced was blood. The origin of this receptor is a woman in her forties or fifties with Graves' hyperthyroidism that later progressed to Graves' ophthalmopathy. CDR3 in amino acids: CASSPDRVPVFF. As DNA, the CDR3 is TGTGCCAGCAGCCCCGACAGGGTGCCCGTGTTTTTT.